This TCR beta chain was captured in a study of radiotherapy plus CTLA-4 blockade in lung cancer. Study at large: Of the patients, 15% to 20% showed objective responses and roughly 30% attained disease control. The study, taken as a whole, reports: How blood T cell clones changed early, along with interferon-beta, reportedly forecast response best. Radiotherapy was combined with ipilimumab, and tumor-derived TCR clones then expanded in blood.

Patients in the study, people with chemo-refractory metastatic non-small-cell lung cancer, received focal radiation plus ipilimumab CTLA-4 blockade. Per germline, CDR1 SEHNR and CDR2 FQNEAQ (reference sequence). The CDR3 is 15 residues long. Between the trimmed V and J ends, which lost 1 base and 5 bases, there was a span of 12 bases. Sequencing used immunoSEQ multiplex PCR; TCRdb keeps in-frame clones, though not all of them. Seen here are 45,000 to 60,000 clones, 77% observed once, and the top ten hold 2% to 3%. To note about this clone: The antigen is unknown.

The sample consisted of peripheral blood, taken from a patient treated with radiotherapy plus ipilimumab. The chain recombines TRBV7-9 with TRBJ1-5; D remains ambiguous. The sequence was obtained from a human donor with non-small cell lung cancer whose response to radiotherapy plus ipilimumab could not be evaluated. The CDR3 region is CASSLEGGRHQPQHF. The CDR3 nucleotides are TGTGCCAGCAGCTTAGAGGGAGGGCGACATCAGCCCCAGCATTTT.